This entry describes one TCR beta chain. Combining a sample-barcoded 5' primer with a J-beta primer mix, a second PCR ran for roughly 6 to 12 cycles. TCRdb called the 5' RACE reads again in MiXCR, with one record for every CDR3 protein. The sample lists 850,000 to 1,300,000 distinct CDR3 sequences, under 45% seen once, with 15% to 20% in the top ten. CDR3 length equals 15 residues. The germline V gene encodes CDR1 PRHDT and CDR2 FYEKMQ (reference sequence). V was shortened by 5 bases and J by 7 bases, with 21 bases between the two germline ends. These data come from a study of blood T cells in healthy people across ages. The sample, about 10 milliliters of peripheral blood, was drawn from each donor.

This TCR was recovered from a woman aged 55-69 years in good health. V and J are TRBV13 and TRBJ2-7; D not certain. The sequenced sample was blood. The CDR3 DNA reads TGTGCCAGCAGCCGTAGGGCGAGTTTCTACAATGAGCAGTACTTC. Residues: CASSRRASFYNEQYF.